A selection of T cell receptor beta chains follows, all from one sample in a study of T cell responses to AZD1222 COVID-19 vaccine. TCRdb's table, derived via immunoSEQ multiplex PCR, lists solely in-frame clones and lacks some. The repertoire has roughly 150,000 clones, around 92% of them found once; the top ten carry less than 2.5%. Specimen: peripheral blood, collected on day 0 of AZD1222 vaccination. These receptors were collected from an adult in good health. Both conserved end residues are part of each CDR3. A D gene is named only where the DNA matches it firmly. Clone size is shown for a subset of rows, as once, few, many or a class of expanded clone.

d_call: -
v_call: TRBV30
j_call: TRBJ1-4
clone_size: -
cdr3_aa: CAWRSRSGLRDEKLFF
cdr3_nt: TGTGCCTGGAGATCACGGTCGGGCCTTCGGGATGAAAAACTGTTTTTT

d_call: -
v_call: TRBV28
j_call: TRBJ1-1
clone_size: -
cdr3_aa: CASSLAEMNTEAFF
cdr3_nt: TGTGCCAGCAGTTTGGCGGAGATGAACACTGAAGCTTTCTTT

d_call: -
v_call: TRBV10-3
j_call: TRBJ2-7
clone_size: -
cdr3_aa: CAISPRGTAYEQYF
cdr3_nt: TGTGCCATCAGCCCCCGGGGCACCGCCTACGAGCAGTACTTC

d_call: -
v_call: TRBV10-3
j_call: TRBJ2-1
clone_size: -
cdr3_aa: CAIMGGGGIFGNEQFF
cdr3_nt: TGTGCCATCATGGGAGGGGGAGGGATTTTTGGGAATGAGCAGTTCTTC

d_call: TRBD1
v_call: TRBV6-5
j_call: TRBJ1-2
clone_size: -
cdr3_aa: CASALQGDYGYTF
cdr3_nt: TGTGCCAGCGCCCTACAGGGGGACTATGGCTACACCTTC

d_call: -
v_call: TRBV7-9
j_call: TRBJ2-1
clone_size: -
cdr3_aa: CASSSLQQNNEQFF
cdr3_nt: TGTGCCAGCAGCTCCCTCCAGCAAAACAATGAGCAGTTCTTC

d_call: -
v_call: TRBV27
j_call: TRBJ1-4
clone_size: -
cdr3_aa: CASSYRRGFGDEKLFF
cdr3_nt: TGTGCCAGCAGTTACCGCAGGGGATTTGGGGATGAAAAACTGTTTTTT

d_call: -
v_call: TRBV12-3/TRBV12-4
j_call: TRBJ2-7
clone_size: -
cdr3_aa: CASSQSGVYEQYF
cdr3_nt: TGTGCCAGCAGCCAGAGTGGGGTCTACGAGCAGTACTTC

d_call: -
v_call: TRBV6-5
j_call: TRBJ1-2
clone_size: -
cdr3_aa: CASNDPGGSYGYTF
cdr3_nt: TGTGCCAGCAACGACCCCGGGGGTTCCTATGGCTACACCTTC

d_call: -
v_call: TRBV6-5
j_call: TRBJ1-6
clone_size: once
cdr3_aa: CASSYWALYNSPLHF
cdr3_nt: TGTGCCAGCAGTTACTGGGCTCTCTATAATTCACCCCTCCACTTT

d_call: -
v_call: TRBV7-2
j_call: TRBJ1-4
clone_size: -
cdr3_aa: CASSLEGSNEKLFF
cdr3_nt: TGTGCCAGCAGCTTAGAGGGGTCTAATGAAAAACTGTTTTTT

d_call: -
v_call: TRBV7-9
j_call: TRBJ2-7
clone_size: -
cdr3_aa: CASSLDVGVGQYF
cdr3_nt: TGTGCCAGCAGCTTAGATGTCGGGGTAGGGCAGTACTTC

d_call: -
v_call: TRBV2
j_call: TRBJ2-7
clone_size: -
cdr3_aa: CASSEGRGSYEQYF
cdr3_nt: TGTGCCAGCAGTGAAGGCAGGGGCTCCTACGAGCAGTACTTC

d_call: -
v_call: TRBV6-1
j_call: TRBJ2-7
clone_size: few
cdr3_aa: CASSELYEQYF
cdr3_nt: TGTGCCAGCAGTGAACTGTACGAGCAGTACTTC

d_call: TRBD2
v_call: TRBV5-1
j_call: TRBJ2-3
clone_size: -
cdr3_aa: CASGAAGGSTDTQYF
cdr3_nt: TGCGCCAGCGGGGCAGCGGGGGGTAGCACAGATACGCAGTATTTT

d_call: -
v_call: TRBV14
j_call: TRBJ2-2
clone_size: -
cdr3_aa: CASSQLERSGELFF
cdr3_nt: TGTGCCAGCAGCCAGTTAGAAAGGTCCGGGGAGCTGTTTTTT

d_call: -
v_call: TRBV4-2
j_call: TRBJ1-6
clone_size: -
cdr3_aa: CASSQSFGGEANYNSPLHF
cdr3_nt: TGTGCCAGCAGCCAGTCGTTTGGAGGCGAAGCGAACTATAATTCACCCCTCCACTTT

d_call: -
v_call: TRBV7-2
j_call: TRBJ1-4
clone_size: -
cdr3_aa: CASSPRGSKGNEKLFF
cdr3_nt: TGTGCCAGCAGCCCGAGAGGTTCCAAAGGGAATGAAAAACTGTTTTTT

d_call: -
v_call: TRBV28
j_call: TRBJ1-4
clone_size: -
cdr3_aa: CASRGGLEKLFF
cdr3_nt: TGTGCCAGCAGGGGGGGCCTGGAAAAACTGTTTTTT

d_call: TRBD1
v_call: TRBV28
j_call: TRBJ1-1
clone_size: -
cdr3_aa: CASSDGTGGYEAFF
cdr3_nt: TGTGCCAGCAGTGACGGGACAGGGGGGTATGAAGCTTTCTTT

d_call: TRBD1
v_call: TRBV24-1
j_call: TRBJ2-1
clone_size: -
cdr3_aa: CATSKGQGAIEQFF
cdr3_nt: TGTGCCACCAGTAAGGGACAGGGGGCGATTGAGCAGTTCTTC

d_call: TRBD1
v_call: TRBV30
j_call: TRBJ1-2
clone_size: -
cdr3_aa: CAWETGIAGYTF
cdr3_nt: TGTGCCTGGGAGACAGGGATTGCTGGCTACACCTTC

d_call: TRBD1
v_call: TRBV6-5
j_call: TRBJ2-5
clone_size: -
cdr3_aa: CASRGQVGLETQYF
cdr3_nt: TGTGCCAGCAGGGGACAGGTTGGGTTGGAGACCCAGTACTTC

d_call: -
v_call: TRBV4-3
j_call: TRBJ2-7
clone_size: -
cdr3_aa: CASSQETAISYEQYF
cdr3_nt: TGCGCCAGCAGCCAAGAGACAGCGATCTCCTACGAGCAGTACTTC

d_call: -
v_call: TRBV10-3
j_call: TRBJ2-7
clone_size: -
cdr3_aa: CATGVGSYEQYF
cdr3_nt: TGTGCCACTGGGGTGGGGTCCTACGAGCAGTACTTC

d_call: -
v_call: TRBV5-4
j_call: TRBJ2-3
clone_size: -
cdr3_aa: CASSERGGPDTQYF
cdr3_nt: TGTGCCAGCAGCGAGAGGGGGGGCCCAGATACGCAGTATTTT

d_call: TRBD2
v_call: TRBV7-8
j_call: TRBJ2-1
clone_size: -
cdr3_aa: CASSWTSGGEQFF
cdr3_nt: TGTGCCAGCAGCTGGACTAGCGGGGGTGAGCAGTTCTTC

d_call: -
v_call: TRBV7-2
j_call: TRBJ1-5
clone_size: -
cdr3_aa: CASSFGQNQPQHF
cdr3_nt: TGTGCCAGCAGCTTTGGGCAGAACCAGCCCCAGCATTTT

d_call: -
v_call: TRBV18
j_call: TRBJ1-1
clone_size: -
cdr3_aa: CASSPRRGEAFF
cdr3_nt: TGTGCCAGCTCACCACGTCGGGGTGAAGCTTTCTTT

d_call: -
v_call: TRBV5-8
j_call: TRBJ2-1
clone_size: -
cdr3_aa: CASSKGGYSYNEQFF
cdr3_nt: TGTGCCAGCAGCAAGGGGGGTTACTCCTACAATGAGCAGTTCTTC

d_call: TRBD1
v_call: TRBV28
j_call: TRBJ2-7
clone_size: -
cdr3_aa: CASTNSGTGEYF
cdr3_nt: TGTGCCAGCACTAACTCCGGGACAGGGGAGTACTTC

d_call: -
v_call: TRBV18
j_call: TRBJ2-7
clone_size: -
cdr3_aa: CASSQSPPGEQYF
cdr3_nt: TGTGCCAGCTCACAATCGCCTCCGGGGGAGCAGTACTTC

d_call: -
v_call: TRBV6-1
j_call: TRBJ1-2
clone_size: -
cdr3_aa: CASSEQRTDGYTF
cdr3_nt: TGTGCCAGCAGTGAACAGAGGACAGATGGCTACACCTTC

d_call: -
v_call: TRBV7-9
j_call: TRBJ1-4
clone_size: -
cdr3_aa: CASSVRTENEKLFF
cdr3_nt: TGTGCCAGCAGCGTAAGGACAGAGAATGAAAAACTGTTTTTT

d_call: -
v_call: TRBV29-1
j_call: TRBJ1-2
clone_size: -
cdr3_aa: CSAGGQGNGYTF
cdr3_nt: TGCAGCGCTGGAGGCCAGGGAAATGGCTACACCTTC